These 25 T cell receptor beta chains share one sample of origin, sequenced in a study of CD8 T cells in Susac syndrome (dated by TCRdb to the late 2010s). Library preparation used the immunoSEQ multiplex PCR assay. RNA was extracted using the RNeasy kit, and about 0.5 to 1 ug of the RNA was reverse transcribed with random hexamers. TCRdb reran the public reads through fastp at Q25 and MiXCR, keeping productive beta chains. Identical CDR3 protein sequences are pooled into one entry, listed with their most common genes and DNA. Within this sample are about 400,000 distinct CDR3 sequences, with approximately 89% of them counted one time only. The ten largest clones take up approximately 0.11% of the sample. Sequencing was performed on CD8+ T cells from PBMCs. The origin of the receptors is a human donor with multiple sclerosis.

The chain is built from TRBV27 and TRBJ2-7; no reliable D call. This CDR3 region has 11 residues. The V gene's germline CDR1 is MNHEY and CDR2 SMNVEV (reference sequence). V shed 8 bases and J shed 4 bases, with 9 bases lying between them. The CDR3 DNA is TGTGCCAGCGGTGGGCTGTACGAGCAGTACTTC. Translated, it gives CASGGLYEQYF.

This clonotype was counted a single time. CDR3 nucleotide sequence: TGCGCCAGCAGCCAAGTGTCCACGGAGGATGGGGCCAACGTCCTGACTTTC. As protein: CASSQVSTEDGANVLTF. The chain combines TRBV4-1 with TRBJ2-6, with TRBD2 as a possible D gene (5 bases). V shed 1 base and J shed 3 bases, with 13 bases lying between them. CDR1 is MGHRA and CDR2 is YSYEKL in the germline V gene. This CDR3 comprises 17 residues.

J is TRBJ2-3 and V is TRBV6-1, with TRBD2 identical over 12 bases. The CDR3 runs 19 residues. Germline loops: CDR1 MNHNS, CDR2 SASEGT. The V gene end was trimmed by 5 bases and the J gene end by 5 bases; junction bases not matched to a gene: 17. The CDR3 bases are TGTGCCAGCAGTCATGTCGAAGGGACTAGCGGGTTCCGGCAAGATACGCAGTATTTT. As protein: CASSHVEGTSGFRQDTQYF.

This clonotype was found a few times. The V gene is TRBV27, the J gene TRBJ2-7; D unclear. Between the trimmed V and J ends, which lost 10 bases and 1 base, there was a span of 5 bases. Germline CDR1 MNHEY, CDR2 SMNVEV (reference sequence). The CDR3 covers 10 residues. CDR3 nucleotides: TGTGCCACTGGATCCTACGAGCAGTACTTC. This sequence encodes CATGSYEQYF.

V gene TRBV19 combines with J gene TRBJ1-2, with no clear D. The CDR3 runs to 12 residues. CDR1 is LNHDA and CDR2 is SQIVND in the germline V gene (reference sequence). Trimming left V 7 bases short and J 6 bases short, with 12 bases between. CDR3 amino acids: CASTGSLDGYTF. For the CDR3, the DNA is TGTGCCAGTACCGGGTCCTTGGATGGCTACACCTTC.

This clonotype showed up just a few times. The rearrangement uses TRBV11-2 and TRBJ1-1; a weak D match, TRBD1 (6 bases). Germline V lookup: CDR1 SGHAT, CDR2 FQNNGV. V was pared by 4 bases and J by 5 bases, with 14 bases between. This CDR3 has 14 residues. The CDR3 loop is CASSSPGRGTEAFF. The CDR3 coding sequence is TGTGCCAGCAGCTCCCCGGGCAGGGGAACTGAAGCTTTCTTT.

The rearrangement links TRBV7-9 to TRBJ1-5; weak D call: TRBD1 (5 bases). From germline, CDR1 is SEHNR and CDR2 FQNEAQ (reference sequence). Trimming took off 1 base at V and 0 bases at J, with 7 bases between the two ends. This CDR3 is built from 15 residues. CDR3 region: CASSLVGVSNQPQHF. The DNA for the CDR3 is TGTGCCAGCAGCTTAGTAGGGGTTAGCAATCAGCCCCAGCATTTT.

CDR3 sequence: CASSPYNGNTEAFF. Written as DNA, the CDR3 is TGTGCCAGCAGCCCCTATAACGGGAACACTGAAGCTTTCTTT. V gene TRBV11-2 combines with J gene TRBJ1-1; D is unresolved. V was pared by 5 bases and J by 1 base, with 11 bases between. The CDR3 is 14 residues long. Per germline, CDR1 SGHAT and CDR2 FQNNGV.

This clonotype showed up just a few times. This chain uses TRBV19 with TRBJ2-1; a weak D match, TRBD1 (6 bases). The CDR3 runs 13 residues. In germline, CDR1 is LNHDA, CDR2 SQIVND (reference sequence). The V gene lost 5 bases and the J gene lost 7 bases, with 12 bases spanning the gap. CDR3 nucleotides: TGTGCCAGTAGTCACTTCCAGGGGAATGAGCAGTTCTTC. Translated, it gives CASSHFQGNEQFF. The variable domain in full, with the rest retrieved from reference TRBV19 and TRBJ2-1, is DGGITQSPKYLFRKEGQNVTLSCEQNLNHDAMYWYRQDPGQGLRLIYYSQIVNDFQKGDIAEGYSVSREKKESFPLTVTSAQKNPTAFYLCASSHFQGNEQFFGPGTRLTVL.

The CDR3 loop is CASTLRAGVNEQFF. The CDR3 nucleotides are TGTGCCAGCACCCTTAGAGCGGGTGTCAATGAGCAGTTCTTC. The V gene is TRBV2, the J gene TRBJ2-1, with D perhaps matching TRBD2 (6 bases). The CDR3 is 14 residues long. The V gene lost 7 bases and the J gene lost 6 bases, with 16 bases spanning the gap. Germline V CDR1 and CDR2: SNHLY, FYNNEI.

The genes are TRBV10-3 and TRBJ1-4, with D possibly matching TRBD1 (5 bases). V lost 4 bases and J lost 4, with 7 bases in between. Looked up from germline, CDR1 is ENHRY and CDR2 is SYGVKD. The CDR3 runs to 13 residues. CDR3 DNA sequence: TGTGCCATCAGTGGGGGGATTAATGAAAAACTGTTTTTT. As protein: CAISGGINEKLFF.

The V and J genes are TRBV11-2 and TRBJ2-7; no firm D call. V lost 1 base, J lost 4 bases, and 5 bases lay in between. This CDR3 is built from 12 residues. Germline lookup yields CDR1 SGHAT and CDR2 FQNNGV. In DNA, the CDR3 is TGTGCCAGCAGCTTAGTGTATTACGAGCAGTACTTC. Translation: CASSLVYYEQYF. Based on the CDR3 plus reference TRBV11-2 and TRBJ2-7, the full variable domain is EAGVAQSPRYKIIEKRQSVAFWCNPISGHATLYWYQQILGQGPKLLIQFQNNGVVDDSQLPKDRFSAERLKGVDSTLKIQPAKLEDSAVYLCASSLVYYEQYFGPGTRLTVT.

As DNA, the CDR3 is TGTGCCAGTAGTACCATTCCCGGGACTAGCGGGAGAGATGAGCAGTTCTTC. It codes for CASSTIPGTSGRDEQFF. This sequence joins TRBV19 and TRBJ2-1; 14 bases line up with TRBD2. V dropped 4 bases and J dropped 8; count of bases not matched to a gene: 10. Germline V gives CDR1 LNHDA, CDR2 SQIVND (reference sequence). The CDR3 runs 17 residues.

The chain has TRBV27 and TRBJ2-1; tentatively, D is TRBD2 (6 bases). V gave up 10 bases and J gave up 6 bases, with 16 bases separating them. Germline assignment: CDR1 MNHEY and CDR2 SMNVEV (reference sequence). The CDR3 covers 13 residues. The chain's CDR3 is CATGLRGANEQFF. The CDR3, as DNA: TGTGCCACCGGACTAAGGGGTGCCAATGAGCAGTTCTTC.

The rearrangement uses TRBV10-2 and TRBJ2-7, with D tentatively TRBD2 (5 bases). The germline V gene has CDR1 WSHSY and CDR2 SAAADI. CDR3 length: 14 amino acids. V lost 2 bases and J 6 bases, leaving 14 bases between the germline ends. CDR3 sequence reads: CASSEDYSPPEQYF. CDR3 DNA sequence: TGCGCCAGCAGTGAGGACTACAGTCCCCCCGAGCAGTACTTC.

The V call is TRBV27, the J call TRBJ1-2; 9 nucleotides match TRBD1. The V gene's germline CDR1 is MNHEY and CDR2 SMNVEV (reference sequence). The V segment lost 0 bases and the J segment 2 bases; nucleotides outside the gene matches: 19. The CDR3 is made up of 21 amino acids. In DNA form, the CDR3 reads TGTGCCAGCAGTTTATCGGGACAGGGTATTTGGTCGAAGCGGGTCAACTATGGCTACACCTTC. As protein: CASSLSGQGIWSKRVNYGYTF.

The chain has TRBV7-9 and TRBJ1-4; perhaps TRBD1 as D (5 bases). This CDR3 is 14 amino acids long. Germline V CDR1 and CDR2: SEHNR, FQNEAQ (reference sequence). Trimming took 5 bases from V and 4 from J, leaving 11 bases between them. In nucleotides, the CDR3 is TGTGCCAGCAGCCCCCCGGGGGTTAATGAAAAACTGTTTTTT. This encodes CASSPPGVNEKLFF.

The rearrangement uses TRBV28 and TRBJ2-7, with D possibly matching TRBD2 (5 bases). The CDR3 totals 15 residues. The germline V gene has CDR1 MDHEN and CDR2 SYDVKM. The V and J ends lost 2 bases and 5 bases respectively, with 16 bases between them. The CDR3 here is CASSLTVDSRDEQYF. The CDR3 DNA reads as TGTGCCAGCAGTTTAACCGTGGATTCGCGGGACGAGCAGTACTTC.

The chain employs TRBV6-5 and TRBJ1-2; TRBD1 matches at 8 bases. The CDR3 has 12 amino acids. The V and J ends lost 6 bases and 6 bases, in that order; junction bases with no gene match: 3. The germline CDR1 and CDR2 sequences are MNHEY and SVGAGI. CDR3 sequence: CASRTGDDGYTF. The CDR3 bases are TGTGCCAGCAGGACAGGGGATGATGGCTACACCTTC.

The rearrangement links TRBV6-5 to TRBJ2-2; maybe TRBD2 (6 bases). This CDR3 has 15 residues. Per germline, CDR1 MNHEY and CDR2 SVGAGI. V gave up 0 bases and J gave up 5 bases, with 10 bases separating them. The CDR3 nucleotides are TGTGCCAGCAGTTACTCCCCGGCGGGGACCGGGGAGCTGTTTTTT. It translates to CASSYSPAGTGELFF.

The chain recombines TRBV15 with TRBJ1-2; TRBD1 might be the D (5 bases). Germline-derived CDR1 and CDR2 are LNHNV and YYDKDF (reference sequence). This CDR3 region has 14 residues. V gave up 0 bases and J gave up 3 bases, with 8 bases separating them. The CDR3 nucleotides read TGTGCCACCAGCAGAGACAGGGTGGACTATGGCTACACCTTC. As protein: CATSRDRVDYGYTF.

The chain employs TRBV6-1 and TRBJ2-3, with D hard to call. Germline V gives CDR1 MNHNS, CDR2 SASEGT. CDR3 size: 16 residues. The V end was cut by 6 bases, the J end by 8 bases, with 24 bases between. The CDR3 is CASRALRTGPRGTQYF. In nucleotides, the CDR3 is TGTGCCAGCAGGGCCCTAAGGACCGGACCTCGTGGTACGCAGTATTTT.

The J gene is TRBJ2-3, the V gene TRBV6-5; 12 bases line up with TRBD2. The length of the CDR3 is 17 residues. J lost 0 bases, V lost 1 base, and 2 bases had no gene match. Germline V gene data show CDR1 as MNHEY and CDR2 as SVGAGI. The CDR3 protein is CASSYFGTSGSTDTQYF. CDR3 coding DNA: TGTGCCAGCAGTTACTTTGGGACTAGCGGGAGCACAGATACGCAGTATTTT.

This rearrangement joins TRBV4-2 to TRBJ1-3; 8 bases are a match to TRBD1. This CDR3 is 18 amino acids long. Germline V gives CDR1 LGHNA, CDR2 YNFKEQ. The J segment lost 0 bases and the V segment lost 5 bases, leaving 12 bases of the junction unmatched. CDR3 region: CASSGRAMDRASGNTIYF. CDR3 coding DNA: TGTGCCAGCAGCGGTCGGGCCATGGACAGGGCCTCTGGAAACACCATATATTTT.

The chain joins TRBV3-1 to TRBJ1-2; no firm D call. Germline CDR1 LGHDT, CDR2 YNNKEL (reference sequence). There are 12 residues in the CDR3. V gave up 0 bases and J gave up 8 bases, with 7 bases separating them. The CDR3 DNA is TGTGCCAGCAGCCAAGATCGGAGAGGCTACACCTTC. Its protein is CASSQDRRGYTF.